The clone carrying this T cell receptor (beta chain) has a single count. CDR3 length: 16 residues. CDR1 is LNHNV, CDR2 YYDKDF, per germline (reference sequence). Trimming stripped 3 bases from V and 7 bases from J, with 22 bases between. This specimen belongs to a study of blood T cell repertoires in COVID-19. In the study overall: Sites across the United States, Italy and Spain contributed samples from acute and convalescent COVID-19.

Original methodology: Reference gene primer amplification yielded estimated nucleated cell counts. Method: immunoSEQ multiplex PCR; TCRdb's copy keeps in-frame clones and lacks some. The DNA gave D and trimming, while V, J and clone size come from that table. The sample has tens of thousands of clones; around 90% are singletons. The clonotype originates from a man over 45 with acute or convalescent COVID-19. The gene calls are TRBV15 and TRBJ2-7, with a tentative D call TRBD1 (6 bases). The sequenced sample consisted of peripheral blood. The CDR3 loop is CATSRTKGQGRLEQYF. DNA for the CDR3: TGTGCCACCAGCAGGACAAAGGGGCAGGGGCGCTTGGAGCAGTACTTC. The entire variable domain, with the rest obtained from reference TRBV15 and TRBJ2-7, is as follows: DAMVIQNPRYQVTQFGKPVTLSCSQTLNHNVMYWYQQKSSQAPKLLFHYYDKDFNNEADTPDNFQSRRPNTSFCFLDIRSPGLGDTAMYLCATSRTKGQGRLEQYFGPGTRLTVT.